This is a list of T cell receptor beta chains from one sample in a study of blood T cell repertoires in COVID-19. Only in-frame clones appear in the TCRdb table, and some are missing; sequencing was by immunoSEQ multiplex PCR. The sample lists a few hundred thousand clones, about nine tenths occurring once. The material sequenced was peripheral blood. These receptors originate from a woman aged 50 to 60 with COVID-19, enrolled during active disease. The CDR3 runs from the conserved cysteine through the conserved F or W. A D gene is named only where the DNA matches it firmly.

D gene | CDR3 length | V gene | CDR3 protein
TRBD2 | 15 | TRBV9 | CASSARLAGGPEQYF
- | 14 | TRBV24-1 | CATHPGQVGETQYF
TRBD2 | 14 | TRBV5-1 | CASSTLAGSYEQYF
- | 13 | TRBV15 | CATSRGGVETQYF
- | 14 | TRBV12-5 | CASGPTRGAAGYTF
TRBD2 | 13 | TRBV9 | CASGEGTVNEQYF
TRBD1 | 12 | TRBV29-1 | CSAGGQGHGYTF
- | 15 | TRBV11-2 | CASSFTLAGDSEAFF
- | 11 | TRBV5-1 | CASSLADEQFF
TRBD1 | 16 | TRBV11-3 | CASSPTPSTGVYEQYF
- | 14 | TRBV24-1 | CATSDLYGGGEAFF
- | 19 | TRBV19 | CASSRVATGTWAANTEAFF
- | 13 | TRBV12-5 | CASGLDNSGTQYF
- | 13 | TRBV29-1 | CSVEWAVKGEAFF
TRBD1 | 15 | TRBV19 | CASSIAGGAYNEQFF
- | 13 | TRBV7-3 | CASSLMVVSEQYF
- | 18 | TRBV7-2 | CASSLLTGSYRSYTEAFF
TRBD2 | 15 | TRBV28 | CASARGGRKAETQYF
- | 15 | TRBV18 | CASSQDSADYNEQFF
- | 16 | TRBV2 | CASSERGPSVTDTQYF
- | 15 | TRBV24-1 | CATSDHRVGYNEQFF
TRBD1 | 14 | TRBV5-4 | CASSLVTGDYGYTF
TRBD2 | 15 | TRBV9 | CASSPGLAGGEEQYF
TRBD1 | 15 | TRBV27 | CASSLGQGVGIGYTF
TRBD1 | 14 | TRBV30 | CAWSRDRTNSPLHF
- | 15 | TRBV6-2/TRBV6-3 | CASSYSMGGVQPQHF
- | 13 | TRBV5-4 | CASSLVLSETQYF
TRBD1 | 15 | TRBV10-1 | CASSDTGASEETQYF
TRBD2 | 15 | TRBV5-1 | CASTHGGDTYNEQFF
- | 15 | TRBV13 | CASSLGRPNTGELFF
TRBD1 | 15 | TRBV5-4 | CASSTGTGRSYEQYF